The 11 T cell receptor beta chains below were found in one sample sequenced in a study of T cell responses to AZD1222 COVID-19 vaccine (dated by TCRdb to the early 2020s). Per the publication, the time point label means: about 28 days (+/-7) after the second vaccine dose. The method behind the library was the immunoSEQ multiplex PCR assay. Imported from immuneACCESS, the table was reduced by TCRdb to in-frame sequences with V and J called. These copies leave out some clones; in studies compared against another copy, an unresolved V gene accounts for under half, and the cause of the remainder is not known. For this sample there are some 86,000 clones; about 90% appear just once. The top ten clones comprise less than 9% of the sample. Material: peripheral blood, obtained 28 days after the second AZD1222 dose. These receptors came from an adult who received the AZD1222 COVID-19 vaccine.

This sequence joins TRBV19 and TRBJ2-7, with D perhaps TRBD2 (6 bases). The germline V and J ends were trimmed by 9 bases and 0 bases, with 15 bases remaining between them. This CDR3 region has 14 residues. Germline CDR1 and CDR2: LNHDA and SQIVND (reference sequence). CDR3 loop: CASGSPTRSYEQYF. CDR3 nucleotides: TGTGCCAGCGGGAGCCCAACCCGCTCCTACGAGCAGTACTTC.

This clone was recorded once. V is TRBV19 and J is TRBJ2-2; TRBD1 or TRBD2 may be the D gene (6 bases each). In germline, CDR1 is LNHDA, CDR2 SQIVND (reference sequence). Deletions cut 7 bases from V and 0 bases from J, with 12 bases between. This CDR3 is built from 15 residues. The DNA of the CDR3 is TGTGCCAGTATGCCGGGGGCCGCGAACACCGGGGAGCTGTTTTTT. Protein: CASMPGAANTGELFF.

This chain connects TRBV24-1 to TRBJ1-5; D is ambiguous. From germline, CDR1 is KGHDR and CDR2 SFDVKD. The V end lost 9 bases, the J end lost 6 bases, and 20 bases lay between the germline ends. This CDR3 spans 15 amino acids. The CDR3 sequence: CATLTTVRMGQPQHF. DNA for the CDR3: TGTGCCACCCTGACTACGGTGCGGATGGGTCAGCCCCAGCATTTT.

The genes are TRBV29-1 and TRBJ2-1; TRBD2 agrees at 7 bases. The V gene's germline CDR1 is SQVTM and CDR2 ANQGSEA. The junction had 7 bases not matched to a gene; V was cut back by 4 bases and J by 4 bases. The CDR3 covers 14 residues. CDR3 amino acids: CSVVGEGNYNEQFF. CDR3 bases: TGCAGCGTTGTTGGGGAGGGCAATTACAATGAGCAGTTCTTC.

The chain uses TRBV3-1 (or the pseudogene TRBV3-2) and TRBJ1-1, with unresolved D. Trimming cost V 1 base and J 1 base, with 10 bases left between them. In germline, CDR1 is LGHDT, CDR2 YNNKEL (reference sequence). This CDR3 has 15 residues. The CDR3 DNA reads as TGTGCCAGCAGCCAAGGGGTTCGGTCGAACACTGAAGCTTTCTTT. Encoded protein: CASSQGVRSNTEAFF.

The V and J genes are TRBV6-1 and TRBJ2-7; D gene unclear. Germline V CDR1 and CDR2: MNHNS, SASEGT. This CDR3 contains 16 residues. Trimming pared 1 base from V and 4 bases from J, leaving 17 bases between. The CDR3 DNA is TGTGCCAGCAGTGAAGGGCGACTCGGATTTAGGTACGAGCAGTACTTC. Amino acid sequence: CASSEGRLGFRYEQYF.

The gene calls are TRBV5-1 and TRBJ1-6; TRBD1 matches at 10 bases. Germline CDR1 reads SGHRS; CDR2 reads YFSETQ. CDR3 size: 15 residues. The V segment lost 4 bases and the J segment 5 bases; nucleotides outside the gene matches: 3. The DNA for the CDR3 is TGCGCCAGCAGCCCCGGGACAGGGGATAATTCACCCCTCCACTTT. It codes for CASSPGTGDNSPLHF.

J is TRBJ2-5 and V is TRBV2; weak D call: TRBD1 (5 bases). Germline CDR1 reads SNHLY; CDR2 reads FYNNEI. This CDR3 region has 15 residues. Trimming removed 1 base from V and 1 base from J, with 10 bases in between. CDR3 residues: CASSEERQTQETQYF. As DNA, the CDR3 is TGTGCCAGCAGTGAAGAGAGACAGACCCAAGAGACCCAGTACTTC.

V usage is TRBV11-1 and J usage is TRBJ2-2; D is possibly TRBD1 or TRBD2 (5 bases each). This CDR3 comprises 18 residues. Germline V gene sequence: CDR1 SGHAT, CDR2 FQDESV (reference sequence). The V end lost 0 bases, the J end lost 4 bases, and 18 bases lay between the germline ends. This CDR3 is CASSLATYILGTTGELFF. DNA of the CDR3: TGTGCCAGCAGCTTAGCCACATACATCCTCGGGACCACCGGGGAGCTGTTTTTT.

J is TRBJ1-5 and V is TRBV19, with no clear D. The CDR3 totals 14 residues. Germline V gives CDR1 LNHDA, CDR2 SQIVND (reference sequence). V dropped 7 bases and J dropped 4 bases, with 14 bases sitting between them. This chain's CDR3 is CASNTDHINQPQHF. For the CDR3, the DNA is TGTGCCAGTAACACCGACCATATAAATCAGCCCCAGCATTTT.

DNA of the CDR3: TGCGCCAGCAGCCTTCAAGGGGGCCGGGAGCCCCAGCATTTT. Amino acid sequence: CASSLQGGREPQHF. V usage is TRBV5-1 and J usage is TRBJ1-5; TRBD1 matches 7 bases. Trimming at V came to 4 bases and at J to 8 bases, leaving 9 bases not matched to a gene. The CDR3 has 14 amino acids. Germline CDR1 is SGHRS and CDR2 is YFSETQ.